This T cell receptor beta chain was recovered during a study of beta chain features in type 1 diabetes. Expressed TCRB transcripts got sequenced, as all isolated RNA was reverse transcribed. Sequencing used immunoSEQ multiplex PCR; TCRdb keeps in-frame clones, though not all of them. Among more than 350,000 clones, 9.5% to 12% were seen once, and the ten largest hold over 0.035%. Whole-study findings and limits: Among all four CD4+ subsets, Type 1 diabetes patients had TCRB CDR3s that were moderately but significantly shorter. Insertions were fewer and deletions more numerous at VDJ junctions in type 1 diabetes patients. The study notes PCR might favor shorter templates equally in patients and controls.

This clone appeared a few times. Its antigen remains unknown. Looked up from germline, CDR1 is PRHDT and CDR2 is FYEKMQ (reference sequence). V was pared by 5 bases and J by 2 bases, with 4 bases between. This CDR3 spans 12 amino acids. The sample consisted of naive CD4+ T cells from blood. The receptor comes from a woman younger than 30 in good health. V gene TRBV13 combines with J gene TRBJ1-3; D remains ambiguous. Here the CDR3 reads CASSLPGNTIYF. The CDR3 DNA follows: TGTGCCAGCAGCCTACCTGGAAACACCATATATTTT.